The clone carrying this T cell receptor (beta chain) has a handful of counts. TCRdb keeps only in-frame clones here, not all; method: immunoSEQ multiplex PCR. Of approximately 22,000 clones in the sample, roughly 88% were seen once. CDR3 size: 13 residues. The germline V gene has CDR1 SGHVS and CDR2 FQNEAQ. Deletions cut 6 bases from V and 7 bases from J, with 15 bases between. This sample is part of a study of OX40 agonist ivuxolimab in advanced cancers. This chain joins TRBV7-8 and TRBJ1-2, with D unresolved. This specimen was CD4+ or CD8+ T cells sorted from blood, taken in a trial of the OX40 agonist ivuxolimab. The source of this sequence is an adult with an advanced solid tumor such as melanoma, head and neck, liver or kidney cancer. The CDR3 is CASRARVSSGYTF. CDR3 sequence (DNA): TGTGCCAGCAGGGCTAGGGTGAGCTCTGGCTACACCTTC.